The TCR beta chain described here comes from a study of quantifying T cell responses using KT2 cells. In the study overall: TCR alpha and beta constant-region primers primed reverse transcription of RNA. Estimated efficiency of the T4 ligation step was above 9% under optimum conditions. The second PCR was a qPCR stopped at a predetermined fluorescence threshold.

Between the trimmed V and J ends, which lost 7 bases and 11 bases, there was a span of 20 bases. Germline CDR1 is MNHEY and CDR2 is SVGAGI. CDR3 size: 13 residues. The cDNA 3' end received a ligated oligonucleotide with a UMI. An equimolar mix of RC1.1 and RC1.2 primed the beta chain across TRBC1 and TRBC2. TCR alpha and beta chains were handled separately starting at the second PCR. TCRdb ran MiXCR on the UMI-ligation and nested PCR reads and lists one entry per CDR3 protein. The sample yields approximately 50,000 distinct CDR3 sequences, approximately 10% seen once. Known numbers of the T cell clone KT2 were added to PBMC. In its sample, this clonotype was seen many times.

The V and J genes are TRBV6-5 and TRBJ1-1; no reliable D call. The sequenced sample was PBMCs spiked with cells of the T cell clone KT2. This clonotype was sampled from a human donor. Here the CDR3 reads CASNPTRTASAFF. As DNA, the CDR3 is TGTGCCAGCAACCCGACACGCACGGCAAGTGCTTTCTTT.